Detailed here is one T cell receptor (beta chain). Sequencing was performed with immunoSEQ multiplex PCR; in TCRdb, only in-frame clones are kept and a portion is missing. The data show approximately 69,000 clones, 91% seen once. With 2 bases clipped from V and 7 bases from J, the junction kept 11 bases outside the gene matches. This CDR3 has 15 residues. Per the germline V gene, CDR1 is SGDLS and CDR2 is YYNGEE. The data derive from a study of T cell changes during pregnancy in multiple sclerosis. The J gene is TRBJ2-7, the V gene TRBV9; 8 positions match TRBD1. The input for sequencing was CD4+ T cells from peripheral blood mononuclear cells, taken in the third trimester of pregnancy. This receptor was identified in a female donor in good health, enrolled as a control in a pregnancy study. CDR3 sequence (DNA): TGTGCCAGCAGCGTCGCCCAGCAGGGGGCGGGGGAGCAGTACTTC. This encodes CASSVAQQGAGEQYF.